A selection of T cell receptor beta chains follows, all from one sample in a study of cytomegalovirus exposure and HLA in healthy donors. The method was immunoSEQ multiplex PCR; TCRdb's version includes in-frame clones alone and lacks a portion of them. Recorded for this sample: 100,000 to 150,000 clones. Sequenced sample: PBMCs. These receptors were obtained from a middle-aged woman in good health and CMV-seronegative. Each CDR3 is given with its conserved first and last residue. A D gene is named only where the DNA matches it firmly.

D gene: -
V gene: TRBV5-4
J gene: TRBJ2-5
CDR3 length: 12
CDR3 DNA: TGTGCCAGCAGCTTGGACTCGGAGACCCAGTACTTC
CDR3 protein: CASSLDSETQYF

D gene: TRBD1
V gene: TRBV29-1
J gene: TRBJ2-3
CDR3 length: 15
CDR3 DNA: TGCAGCGTTGACGGGGACAGATCTTTTGGAGATACGCAGTATTTT
CDR3 protein: CSVDGDRSFGDTQYF

D gene: TRBD1
V gene: TRBV28
J gene: TRBJ2-5
CDR3 length: 16
CDR3 DNA: TGTGCCAGCAGGGAGACAGGGAAAACCTCCCTAGTGGCCCAGTACTTC
CDR3 protein: CASRETGKTSLVAQYF

D gene: -
V gene: TRBV6-1
J gene: TRBJ1-1
CDR3 length: 15
CDR3 DNA: TGTGCCAGCAGCCAGACACCCGCCGACGACACTGAAGCTTTCTTT
CDR3 protein: CASSQTPADDTEAFF

D gene: TRBD2
V gene: TRBV14
J gene: TRBJ2-1
CDR3 length: 12
CDR3 DNA: TGTAGGGCTAGCGGGGGTTACAATGAGCAGTTCTTC
CDR3 protein: CRASGGYNEQFF

D gene: TRBD1
V gene: TRBV7-9
J gene: TRBJ2-7
CDR3 length: 15
CDR3 DNA: TGTGCCAGCAGTATCGCCGGGACAGCCCCCTACGAGCAGTACTTC
CDR3 protein: CASSIAGTAPYEQYF

D gene: TRBD1
V gene: TRBV25-1
J gene: TRBJ2-2
CDR3 length: 13
CDR3 DNA: TGTGCCAGCAGCCACAGGGGGACCGGGGAGCTGTTTTTT
CDR3 protein: CASSHRGTGELFF

D gene: -
V gene: TRBV7-9
J gene: TRBJ2-3
CDR3 length: 18
CDR3 DNA: TGTGCCAGCAGCTTCGACAGGAGAGTTTTGATAGGATCGTATACGCAGTATTTT
CDR3 protein: CASSFDRRVLIGSYTQYF

D gene: -
V gene: TRBV19
J gene: TRBJ1-3
CDR3 length: 15
CDR3 DNA: TGTGCCAGTAGTCCTACCCCATCCATTGGAAACACCATATATTTT
CDR3 protein: CASSPTPSIGNTIYF

D gene: -
V gene: TRBV2
J gene: TRBJ2-2
CDR3 length: 16
CDR3 DNA: TGTGCCAGCAGTGAAATCAGGGCCTCGAACACCGGGGAGCTGTTTTTT
CDR3 protein: CASSEIRASNTGELFF

D gene: TRBD1
V gene: TRBV25-1
J gene: TRBJ2-1
CDR3 length: 16
CDR3 DNA: TGTGCCAGCAGTGAGCGAGGACAGGGGGCTTACAATGAGCAGTTCTTC
CDR3 protein: CASSERGQGAYNEQFF

D gene: -
V gene: TRBV6-4
J gene: TRBJ2-1
CDR3 length: 16
CDR3 DNA: TGTGCCAGCAGCGTTGCGGTCCTCAGCTCCTACAATGAGCAGTTCTTC
CDR3 protein: CASSVAVLSSYNEQFF

D gene: TRBD1
V gene: TRBV10-1
J gene: TRBJ2-1
CDR3 length: 17
CDR3 DNA: TGCGCCAGCAGTGCTATAGACAGGGCCGAGGGTCTCAATGAGCAGTTCTTC
CDR3 protein: CASSAIDRAEGLNEQFF

D gene: TRBD1
V gene: TRBV5-4
J gene: TRBJ2-2
CDR3 length: 17
CDR3 DNA: TGTGCCAGCAGCTTGCCGGTCGGGACAGGGGGAACCGGGGAGCTGTTTTTT
CDR3 protein: CASSLPVGTGGTGELFF

D gene: TRBD1
V gene: TRBV6-6
J gene: TRBJ2-7
CDR3 length: 14
CDR3 DNA: TGTGCCAGCCAGGGACAGGGGCTCTTTTACGAGCAGTACTTC
CDR3 protein: CASQGQGLFYEQYF

D gene: TRBD2
V gene: TRBV5-1
J gene: TRBJ2-5
CDR3 length: 15
CDR3 DNA: TGCGCCAGCACCAGCGGGGGGGGGACCCAAGAGACCCAGTACTTC
CDR3 protein: CASTSGGGTQETQYF

D gene: -
V gene: TRBV7-2
J gene: TRBJ1-5
CDR3 length: 14
CDR3 DNA: TGTGCCAGCAGCTCTCAGGGTTTCAATCAGCCCCAGCATTTT
CDR3 protein: CASSSQGFNQPQHF

D gene: TRBD1
V gene: TRBV5-8
J gene: TRBJ1-6
CDR3 length: 16
CDR3 DNA: TGTGCCAGCAGCAGGCGCCTACAGGGGGCAGATTCACCCCTCCACTTT
CDR3 protein: CASSRRLQGADSPLHF